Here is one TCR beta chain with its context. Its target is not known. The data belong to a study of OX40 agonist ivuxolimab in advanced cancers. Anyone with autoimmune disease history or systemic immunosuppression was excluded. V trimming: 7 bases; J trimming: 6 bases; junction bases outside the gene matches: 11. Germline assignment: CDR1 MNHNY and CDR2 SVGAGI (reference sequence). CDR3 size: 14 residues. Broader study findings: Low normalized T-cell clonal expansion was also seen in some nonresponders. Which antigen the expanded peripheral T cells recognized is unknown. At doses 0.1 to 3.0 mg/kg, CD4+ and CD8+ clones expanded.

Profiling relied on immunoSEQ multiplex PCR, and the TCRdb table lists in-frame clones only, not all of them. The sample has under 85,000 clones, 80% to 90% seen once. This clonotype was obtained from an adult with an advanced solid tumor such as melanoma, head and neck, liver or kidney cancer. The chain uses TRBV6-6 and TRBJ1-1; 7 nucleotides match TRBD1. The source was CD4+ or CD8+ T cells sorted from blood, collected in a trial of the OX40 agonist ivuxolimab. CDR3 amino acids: CASIGATGRAEAFF. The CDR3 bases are TGTGCCAGCATAGGCGCGACAGGGCGCGCTGAAGCTTTCTTT.